A selection of T cell receptor beta chains follows, all from one sample in a study of post-analysis software for immune sequencing data. Using its own MiXCR run on the PCR reads, TCRdb lists one record per CDR3 protein. The table shows hundreds of thousands of distinct CDR3 sequences, with 25% to 30% occurring only once. Sequencing was done on a sample of blood. These receptors came from a girl between 5 and 17 years old with multiple sclerosis. The CDR3 runs from the conserved cysteine through the conserved F or W. Fields, in order: clone size, D gene, V gene, J gene, CDR3 protein, CDR3 DNA. D genes are given only for firm matches. For some rows the clone size is stated as once, few or many, or as a class when expanded; others skip it.

>-|TRBD2|TRBV20-1|TRBJ2-1
CSAGLAGSWEQFF
TGCAGTGCTGGACTAGCGGGAAGTTGGGAGCAGTTCTTC
>few|-|TRBV15|TRBJ2-1
CATSRQQQVRQFF
TGTGCCACCAGCAGACAACAGCAAGTTCGGCAGTTCTTC
>-|TRBD2|TRBV4-3|TRBJ2-1
CASSQVGLAGEQFF
TGCGCCAGCAGCCAAGTTGGCCTAGCGGGTGAGCAGTTCTTC
>-|-|TRBV10-3|TRBJ1-5
CAISESWGSNQPQHF
TGTGCCATCAGTGAGTCCTGGGGCAGCAATCAGCCCCAGCATTTT
>few|TRBD2|TRBV5-1|TRBJ2-5
CASSLSPSGDQETQYF
TGCGCCAGCAGCTTAAGCCCTAGCGGGGACCAAGAGACCCAGTACTTC
>many|TRBD1|TRBV5-1|TRBJ2-1
CASSFFNAGQVLEQFF
TGCGCCAGCAGCTTCTTTAACGCCGGACAGGTGCTTGAGCAGTTCTTC
>-|-|TRBV7-9|TRBJ1-2
CASSPIYGAQGGYGYTF
TGTGCCAGCAGCCCGATTTACGGAGCTCAAGGGGGCTATGGCTACACCTTC
>-|TRBD2|TRBV6-2/TRBV6-3|TRBJ2-5
CASNMPTSGSGTQYF
TGTGCCAGCAATATGCCGACTAGCGGGTCTGGGACCCAGTACTTC
>-|-|TRBV6-2/TRBV6-3|TRBJ2-7
CASTRTGSYEQYF
TGTGCCAGCACCCGAACAGGGTCCTACGAGCAGTACTTC
>-|-|TRBV20-1|TRBJ2-1
CSAGGDNSYNGQFF
TGCAGTGCAGGCGGGGACAACTCCTACAATGGGCAGTTCTTC
>few|-|TRBV20-1|TRBJ1-3
CSAGGENTIYF
TGCAGTGCTGGAGGTGAAAACACCATATATTTT
>once|-|TRBV4-1|TRBJ2-2
CASSQAAGDTGELFF
TGCGCCAGCAGCCAGGCCGCAGGGGACACCGGGGAGCTGTTTTTT
>-|TRBD2|TRBV20-1|TRBJ2-5
CSVRLAGIQETQYF
TGCAGTGTCCGACTAGCGGGAATCCAAGAGACCCAGTACTTC
>few|TRBD1|TRBV27|TRBJ2-1
CASSGGQNYNEQFF
TGTGCCAGCAGTGGGGGACAGAACTACAATGAGCAGTTCTTC
>many|TRBD1|TRBV12-3/TRBV12-4|TRBJ1-2
CASREDRAYGYTF
TGTGCCAGCAGAGAGGACAGGGCCTATGGCTACACCTTC
>few|-|TRBV20-1|TRBJ2-7
CSAIFQASGSGEQYF
TGCAGTGCTATATTCCAGGCTAGTGGGTCTGGGGAGCAGTACTTC
>many|-|TRBV20-1|TRBJ2-7
CSAFGAFYEQYF
TGCAGTGCCTTCGGGGCGTTTTACGAGCAGTACTTC
>-|-|TRBV7-9|TRBJ1-2
CASNDGEHYGYTF
TGTGCCAGCAACGACGGGGAGCACTATGGCTACACCTTC
>few|TRBD1|TRBV15|TRBJ2-7
CATSRTGVVEQYF
TGTGCCACCAGCAGGACAGGGGTGGTCGAGCAGTACTTC
>-|-|TRBV20-1|TRBJ2-5
CSASWSPAAETQYF
TGCAGTGCTAGTTGGAGTCCTGCGGCAGAGACCCAGTACTTC
>few|TRBD1|TRBV5-1|TRBJ2-1
CASTKGDRANNEQFF
TGCGCCAGCACTAAAGGGGACAGGGCGAACAATGAGCAGTTCTTC
>many|TRBD1|TRBV12-3/TRBV12-4|TRBJ1-2
CASRRDSGYTF
TGTGCCAGCAGGAGGGACAGTGGCTACACCTTC
>-|-|TRBV4-1|TRBJ1-4
CASSPGRSATNEKLFF
TGCGCCAGCAGCCCTGGGCGAAGTGCAACTAATGAAAAACTGTTTTTT
>few|TRBD2|TRBV14|TRBJ2-3
CASSPSSGRATDTQYF
TGTGCCAGCAGCCCTTCTAGCGGGAGGGCCACAGATACGCAGTATTTT
>-|-|TRBV2|TRBJ2-1
CASNTGPTRNEQFF
TGTGCCAGCAATACCGGGCCGACGAGAAATGAGCAGTTCTTC
>-|-|TRBV20-1|TRBJ1-1
CSARDRWQVEAFF
TGCAGTGCTAGAGATCGTTGGCAAGTTGAAGCTTTCTTT
>few|TRBD2|TRBV7-8|TRBJ2-1
CASSLPAGDEQFF
TGTGCCAGCAGCTTACCAGCGGGAGATGAGCAGTTCTTC
>-|TRBD2|TRBV7-2|TRBJ2-7
CASSQPRLAGGPTNYEQYF
TGTGCCAGCAGCCAACCTCGACTAGCGGGAGGACCCACCAACTACGAGCAGTACTTC
>-|-|TRBV28|TRBJ1-2
CAHGEIDGYTF
TGTGCCCACGGCGAAATTGATGGCTACACCTTC
>few|-|TRBV2|TRBJ2-7
CASSVVRSLQYF
TGTGCCAGCAGTGTTGTCCGTTCGCTTCAGTACTTC
>-|-|TRBV20-1|TRBJ1-1
CSAALPEAQNTEAFF
TGCAGTGCTGCCCTCCCAGAGGCCCAGAACACTGAAGCTTTCTTT
>-|TRBD1|TRBV12-3/TRBV12-4|TRBJ1-1
CASRPGGAGTEAFF
TGTGCCAGCAGACCAGGGGGCGCGGGCACTGAAGCTTTCTTT
>many|-|TRBV6-4|TRBJ1-5
CASSEHQGGNQPQHF
TGTGCCAGCAGTGAACATCAGGGCGGCAATCAGCCCCAGCATTTT
>-|TRBD1|TRBV6-5|TRBJ2-1
CASSRSDRASYNEQFF
TGTGCCAGCAGCCGATCGGACAGGGCCTCCTACAATGAGCAGTTCTTC
>-|TRBD1|TRBV3-1|TRBJ1-2
CASSPPPGGDGYTF
TGTGCCAGCAGCCCACCTCCAGGGGGGGATGGCTACACCTTC
>-|-|TRBV10-3|TRBJ2-5
CAISELDVQETQYF
TGTGCCATCAGTGAGTTGGACGTCCAGGAGACCCAGTACTTC
>once|-|TRBV4-3|TRBJ1-1
CASSQERGRVGTEAFF
TGCGCCAGCAGCCAAGAAAGGGGCAGGGTGGGTACTGAAGCTTTCTTT
>once|-|TRBV2|TRBJ1-2
CASSPETRTNYGYTF
TGTGCCAGCAGCCCAGAGACCAGGACCAACTATGGCTACACCTTC
>few|TRBD2|TRBV5-1|TRBJ2-1
CASSLVASGRSYNEQFF
TGCGCCAGCAGCTTGGTTGCTAGCGGGCGCTCCTACAATGAGCAGTTCTTC
>few|TRBD1|TRBV7-2|TRBJ1-6
CASSLRAPRVATGRALHF
TGTGCCAGCAGCTTAAGGGCTCCCCGGGTAGCGACAGGGCGGGCCCTCCACTTT
>few|-|TRBV2|TRBJ1-1
CASTPGQANTEAFF
TGTGCCAGCACCCCAGGGCAGGCGAACACTGAAGCTTTCTTT
>-|-|TRBV7-9|TRBJ2-7
CASSPMGEAYEQYF
TGTGCCAGCAGCCCCATGGGGGAAGCCTACGAGCAGTACTTC
>few|-|TRBV4-3|TRBJ2-5
CASSLRDLGETQYF
TGCGCCAGCAGCTTACGGGACCTGGGAGAGACCCAGTACTTC
>-|-|TRBV4-3|TRBJ2-2
CASSQDGPGELFF
TGCGCCAGCAGCCAAGACGGGCCCGGGGAGCTGTTTTTT
>few|-|TRBV20-1|TRBJ1-2
CSAPSPRHGYGYTF
TGCAGTGCCCCAAGCCCTCGCCACGGATATGGCTACACCTTC
>-|TRBD1|TRBV20-1|TRBJ1-2
CSARISGGRQGDYGYTF
TGCAGTGCTAGAATTTCAGGGGGAAGACAGGGCGACTATGGCTACACCTTC
>many|-|TRBV5-6|TRBJ2-7
CASSLGQNSYEQYF
TGTGCCAGCAGTTTAGGGCAAAACTCCTACGAGCAGTACTTC
>-|TRBD2|TRBV5-1|TRBJ2-5
CASSLRLAGGEETQYF
TGCGCCAGCAGCTTACGACTAGCGGGAGGGGAAGAGACCCAGTACTTC
>many|-|TRBV28|TRBJ2-6
CASGAGANVLTF
TGTGCCAGTGGAGCTGGGGCCAACGTCCTGACTTTC
>-|-|TRBV14|TRBJ2-5
CASSQKHTRQYF
TGTGCCAGCAGCCAAAAACATACTAGACAGTACTTC
>-|-|TRBV7-9|TRBJ1-4
CASSETGRNEKLFF
TGTGCCAGCAGCGAGACTGGCAGAAATGAAAAACTGTTTTTT
>few|-|TRBV7-2|TRBJ2-2
CASSPEGTRTGELFF
TGTGCCAGCAGTCCAGAGGGGACGCGCACCGGGGAGCTGTTTTTT